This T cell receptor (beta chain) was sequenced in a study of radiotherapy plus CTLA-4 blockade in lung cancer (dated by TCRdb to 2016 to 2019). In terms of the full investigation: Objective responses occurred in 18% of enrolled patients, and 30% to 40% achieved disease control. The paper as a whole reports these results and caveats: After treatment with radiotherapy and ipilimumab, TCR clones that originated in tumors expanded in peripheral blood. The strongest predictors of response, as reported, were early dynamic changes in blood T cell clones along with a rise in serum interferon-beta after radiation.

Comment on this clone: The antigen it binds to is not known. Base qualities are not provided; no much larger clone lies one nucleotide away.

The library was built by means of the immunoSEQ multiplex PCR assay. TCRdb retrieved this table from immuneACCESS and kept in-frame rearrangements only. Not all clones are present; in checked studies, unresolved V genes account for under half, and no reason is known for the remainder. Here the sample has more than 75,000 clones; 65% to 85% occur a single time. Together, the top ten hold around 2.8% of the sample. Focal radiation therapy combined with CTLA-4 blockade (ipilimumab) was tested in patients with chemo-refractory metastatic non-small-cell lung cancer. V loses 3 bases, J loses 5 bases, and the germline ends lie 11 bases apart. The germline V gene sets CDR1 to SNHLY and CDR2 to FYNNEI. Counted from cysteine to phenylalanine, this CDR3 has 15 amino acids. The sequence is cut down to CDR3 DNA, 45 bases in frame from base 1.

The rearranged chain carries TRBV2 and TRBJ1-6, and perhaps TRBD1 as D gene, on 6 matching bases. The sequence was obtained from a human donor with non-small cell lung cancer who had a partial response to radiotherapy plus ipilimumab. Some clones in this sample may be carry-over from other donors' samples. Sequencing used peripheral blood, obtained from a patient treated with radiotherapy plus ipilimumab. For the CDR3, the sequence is CASSEQGKDNSPLHF. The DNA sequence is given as TGTGCCAGCAGTGAGCAGGGGAAGGATAATTCACCCCTCCACTTT.